Listed here is a single T cell receptor beta chain. Libraries were prepared by immunoSEQ multiplex PCR; TCRdb keeps only in-frame clonotypes and omits some of them. The profile shows 70,000 or so clones, roughly 88% of them singletons. These data come from a study of PD-L1 blockade in urothelial cancer. The CDR3 is made up of 15 amino acids. J gave up 12 bases and V 5 bases, and 13 bases lay outside the gene matches. Germline V CDR1 and CDR2: MNHNS, SASEGT. The sample's time point: pretreatment peripheral blood. Source: PBMCs, taken around atezolizumab (anti-PD-L1) treatment. V and J are TRBV6-1 and TRBJ2-1; TRBD2 agrees at 10 bases. The sequence was collected from a man in his sixties or seventies with urothelial cancer. CDR3 residues: CASSPSGLAGVMQFF. The CDR3 DNA reads as TGTGCCAGCAGTCCGAGCGGGCTAGCGGGAGTAATGCAGTTCTTC.